The clone carrying this T cell receptor (beta chain) appeared many times. The CDR3 spans 16 residues. CDR1 and CDR2 from the germline V gene are SGHVS and FQNEAQ. Trimming left V 5 bases short and J 5 bases short, with 20 bases between. The data stem from a study of T cell repertoires in cytomegalovirus infection. TCRdb re-called the reads with MiXCR, one entry per CDR3 protein. Of under 800,000 distinct CDR3 sequences listed, approximately 25% are singletons. Sequenced: CD8+ T cells from PBMCs. This TCR was sampled from a human donor in good health (CMV status not recorded). Some clones in this sample may be carry-over from other donors' samples. The chain joins TRBV7-8 to TRBJ2-3; maybe TRBD2 (6 bases). The DNA for the CDR3 is TGTGCCAGCAGCGATCCTCGGGCGCGGGGAAAAGATACGCAGTATTTT. Its translation: CASSDPRARGKDTQYF.